Here is one TCR beta chain with its context. The antigen remains undetermined. Time point noted: blood 4 weeks post-SBRT, at nephrectomy. Treatment in this sample: 15 Gy SBRT to primary tumor, nephrectomy 4 weeks later. Nephrectomy followed 15 Gy stereotactic body radiation by 4 weeks. The data stem from a study of radiation and T cells in renal cell carcinoma. Sequenced by immunoSEQ multiplex PCR; TCRdb stores in-frame clones only, minus some. The repertoire includes about 78,000 clones, about 88% of them detected once, and more than 5.5% sits in the top ten. Overall study findings and caveats: Top tumor clonotypes rose in blood 2 weeks post-radiation, then contracted.

CDR3 size: 18 residues. Germline loops: CDR1 SGHNT, CDR2 YYREEE (reference sequence). V was clipped by 4 bases and J by 1 base, with 23 bases between them. This chain connects TRBV5-4 to TRBJ1-1; tentative D call: TRBD1 (5 bases). Sequencing used blood, obtained from a patient whose treatment included radiotherapy and nephrectomy. The TCR sequence derives from a woman in her seventies with renal cell carcinoma. The CDR3 coding sequence is TGTGCCAGCAGCGGTTACCCGGGGCCCCAAGACGGGAACACTGAAGCTTTCTTT. It specifies CASSGYPGPQDGNTEAFF. Full variable domain (outside the CDR3, taken from reference TRBV5-4 and TRBJ1-1): ETGVTQSPTHLIKTRGQQVTLRCSSQSGHNTVSWYQQALGQGPQFIFQYYREEENGRGNFPPRFSGLQFPNYSSELNVNALELDDSALYLCASSGYPGPQDGNTEAFFGQGTRLTVV.